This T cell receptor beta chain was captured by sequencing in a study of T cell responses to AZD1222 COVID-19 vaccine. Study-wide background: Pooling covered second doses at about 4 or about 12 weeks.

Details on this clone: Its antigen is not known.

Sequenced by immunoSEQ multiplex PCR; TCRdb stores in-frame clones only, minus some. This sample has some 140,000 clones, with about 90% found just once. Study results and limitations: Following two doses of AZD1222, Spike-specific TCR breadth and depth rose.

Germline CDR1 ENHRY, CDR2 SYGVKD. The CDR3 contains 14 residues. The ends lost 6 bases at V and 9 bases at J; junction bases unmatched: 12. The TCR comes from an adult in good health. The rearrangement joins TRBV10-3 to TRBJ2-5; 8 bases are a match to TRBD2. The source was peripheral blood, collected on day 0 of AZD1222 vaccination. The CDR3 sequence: CAIRGSGGPEAQYF. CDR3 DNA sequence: TGTGCCATCAGGGGAAGCGGGGGTCCGGAGGCCCAGTACTTC.